This entry is about one T cell receptor (beta chain). The antigen is unknown. Purification of the CD8+ and CD4+ T cells relied on negative isolation, and TEMRA cells underwent FACS enrichment. The source of the sample is a study of CD8 T cells in Susac syndrome. Study-wide points: None of the CD4+ T cell repertoires in Susac syndrome showed clonal expansion.

It was with random hexamers that roughly 0.45 to 1 ug RNA was reverse transcribed. TCR beta CDR3 was amplified by immunoSEQ multiplex PCR. This amplification extended across 54 Vbeta and 13 Jbeta segments. TCRdb fed the immunoSEQ multiplex PCR reads into MiXCR, producing one record per CDR3 protein. The repertoire holds over 140,000 distinct CDR3 sequences, with about 95% as singletons. The CDR3 covers 11 residues. Germline CDR1 and CDR2: GTSNPN and SVGIG (reference sequence). V was pared by 0 bases and J by 12 bases, with 9 bases between. The rearrangement links TRBV30 to TRBJ2-1; D gene unclear. This clonotype was obtained from a human donor with Susac syndrome. The sequenced sample consisted of CD4+ T cells from PBMCs. CDR3 residues: CAWSVPTRQFF. The CDR3 bases are TGTGCCTGGAGTGTCCCCACCCGGCAGTTCTTC.